Each of the 30 T cell receptor beta chains below was sequenced from the same sample in a study of blood T cell repertoires in COVID-19 (dated by TCRdb to the early 2020s). The method was the immunoSEQ multiplex PCR assay. Sourced from immuneACCESS, this table was stored by TCRdb with only in-frame sequences that have V and J called. A share of the clones is absent; for the studies checked, an unresolved V gene accounts for under half, and the remainder has no known explanation. The sample table records about 90,000 clones; 65% to 85% of these occur just once. Of the sample, 6.3% is held by the ten largest clones. Sequencing input: peripheral blood. The receptors derive from a man in his sixties with acute or convalescent COVID-19.

V and J are TRBV2 and TRBJ1-3; D is possibly TRBD1 (6 bases). Germline values: CDR1 SNHLY, CDR2 FYNNEI. Trimming pared 4 bases from V and 5 bases from J, leaving 18 bases between. The CDR3 totals 16 residues. CDR3 sequence: CASSGGLQGVRNTIYF. CDR3 coding DNA: TGTGCCAGCAGTGGGGGCTTACAGGGAGTAAGAAACACCATATATTTT.

DNA of the CDR3: TGTGCCAGCAGTGAAGAAGGGGCCGCCGCAACTAATGAAAAACTGTTTTTT. Protein: CASSEEGAAATNEKLFF. The chain has TRBV25-1 and TRBJ1-4; weak D call: TRBD1 (5 bases). The V gene's germline CDR1 is MGHDK and CDR2 SYGVNS. Trimming shortened V by 2 bases and J by 0 bases, and 13 bases separated the two germline ends. The CDR3 covers 17 residues. Combining the CDR3 with reference TRBV25-1 and TRBJ1-4 gives the whole variable domain EADIYQTPRYLVIGTGKKITLECSQTMGHDKMYWYQQDPGMELHLIHYSYGVNSTEKGDLSSESTVSRIRTEHFPLTLESARPSHTSQYLCASSEEGAAATNEKLFFGSGTQLSVL.

The V and J genes are TRBV6-5 and TRBJ1-1; D might be TRBD1 (5 bases). Germline V lookup: CDR1 MNHEY, CDR2 SVGAGI. V lost 0 bases to trimming and J lost 5 bases, with 16 bases between them. The CDR3 totals 16 residues. As DNA, the CDR3 is TGTGCCAGCAGTTACTCGAGCGCAGGGATTAGGACTGAAGCTTTCTTT. It translates to CASSYSSAGIRTEAFF.

The V call is TRBV5-1, the J call TRBJ2-2; D gene unclear. The CDR3 spans 15 residues. Germline V CDR1 and CDR2: SGHRS, YFSETQ. With 4 bases removed from V and 4 bases from J, the gap between germline ends came to 14 bases. CDR3 nucleotide sequence: TGCGCCAGCAGCCCCCGGGTTCCGGGCACCGGGGAGCTGTTTTTT. Encoded protein: CASSPRVPGTGELFF.

Here the CDR3 reads CASSKKAGAGANTDTQYF. CDR3 bases: TGTGCCAGCAGCAAAAAGGCCGGGGCAGGGGCTAACACAGATACGCAGTATTTT. The rearrangement links TRBV21-1 to TRBJ2-3; the D call in the table, TRBD1, was not verified against the DNA. TRBV21-1 is annotated as a pseudogene. This CDR3 contains 18 residues.

The chain combines TRBV29-1 with TRBJ1-1; TRBD1 matches at 7 bases. Germline-derived CDR1 and CDR2 are SQVTM and ANQGSEA. The CDR3 loop spans 11 amino acids. Trimming took 5 bases from V and 7 from J; bases not matched to a gene: 4. The CDR3 DNA reads TGCAGCGTTAGACAGGGAAATGAAGCTTTCTTT. Translating it yields CSVRQGNEAFF. The whole variable domain, filled in from reference TRBV29-1 and TRBJ1-1, reads SAVISQKPSRDICQRGTSLTIQCQVDSQVTMMFWYRQQPGQSLTLIATANQGSEATYESGFVIDKFPISRPNLTFSTLTVSNMSPEDSSIYLCSVRQGNEAFFGQGTRLTVV.

The gene calls are TRBV19 and TRBJ2-1; perhaps TRBD1 as D (6 bases). CDR3 size: 15 residues. Per the germline V gene, CDR1 is LNHDA and CDR2 is SQIVND (reference sequence). Trimming took off 3 bases at V and 0 bases at J, with 9 bases between the two ends. CDR3: CASSITGSSYNEQFF. The CDR3 DNA sequence: TGTGCCAGTAGTATTACAGGGAGCTCCTACAATGAGCAGTTCTTC.

The rearrangement joins TRBV6-5 to TRBJ1-2; possibly TRBD1 for D (5 bases). The CDR3 spans 14 residues. V lost 6 bases to trimming and J lost 3 bases, with 14 bases between them. In germline, CDR1 is MNHEY, CDR2 SVGAGI. The CDR3 DNA follows: TGTGCCAGCAGAATCCCGGGGGGAGACTATGGCTACACCTTC. Translated: CASRIPGGDYGYTF.

The chain combines TRBV19 with TRBJ1-5; 7 bases agree with TRBD1. Germline trimming cut 3 bases from V and 3 bases from J; bases unmatched to any gene: 8. Per the germline V gene, CDR1 is LNHDA and CDR2 is SQIVND (reference sequence). The CDR3 length is 16 residues. The CDR3 nucleotides read TGTGCCAGTAGTATGATGGGGACAGTTATCAATCAGCCCCAGCATTTT. Its translation: CASSMMGTVINQPQHF.

The V gene is TRBV6-1, the J gene TRBJ2-2; weak D call: TRBD1 (6 bases). The germline V gene has CDR1 MNHNS and CDR2 SASEGT. This CDR3 has 15 residues. V was shortened by 2 bases and J by 3 bases, with 10 bases between the two germline ends. The CDR3 region is CASSERQVDTGELFF. In DNA form, the CDR3 reads TGTGCCAGCAGTGAACGACAGGTTGACACCGGGGAGCTGTTTTTT.

A word on this clone: The DNA is omitted, as the CDR3 cannot be located on it reliably, and the CDR3 follows TCRdb's listing. The rearrangement joins TRBV30 to TRBJ2-7; the table's D call of TRBD1 was not tested on the DNA. CDR1 is GTSNPN, CDR2 SVGIG, per germline (reference sequence). The CDR3 sequence runs 11 residues, both termini included. CDR3 residues: CAWGAGSVSLF.

V usage is TRBV7-8 and J usage is TRBJ2-7; TRBD1 agrees at 9 bases. Per germline, CDR1 SGHVS and CDR2 FQNEAQ. Trimming took 5 bases from V and 6 from J; bases not matched to a gene: 8. The CDR3 spans 14 residues. The CDR3 nucleotides read TGTGCCAGCAGCGTACGACAGGGGGGGACCGAGCAGTACTTC. Its translation: CASSVRQGGTEQYF.

The chain joins TRBV19 to TRBJ1-1, with D possibly TRBD1 on 6 matching bases. Trimming pared 4 bases from V and 4 bases from J, leaving 10 bases between. The CDR3 covers 13 residues. CDR1 and CDR2 from the germline V gene are LNHDA and SQIVND (reference sequence). Here the CDR3 reads CASSTKGGTEAFF. Here the CDR3 DNA reads TGTGCCAGTAGTACCAAAGGGGGCACTGAAGCTTTCTTT.

The rearrangement links TRBV12-5 to TRBJ1-1; the D gene is possibly TRBD1 (5 bases). V shed 6 bases and J shed 6 bases, with 17 bases lying between them. CDR3 size: 14 residues. Per the germline V gene, CDR1 is LGHNT and CDR2 is FRNRAP. The CDR3 spells CASGPSGQGPEAFF. In DNA, the CDR3 is TGTGCTAGTGGACCGTCAGGGCAAGGGCCTGAAGCTTTCTTT.

V is TRBV6-1 and J is TRBJ2-3; 8 nucleotides agree with TRBD2. With 4 bases clipped from V and 0 bases from J, the junction kept 6 bases outside the gene matches. Germline V gene sequence: CDR1 MNHNS, CDR2 SASEGT. The CDR3 consists of 16 residues. The CDR3 region has the DNA TGTGCCAGCAGTGCCGCATTAGCGGGGAGCACAGATACGCAGTATTTT. It encodes CASSAALAGSTDTQYF.

The gene calls are TRBV6-2 or TRBV6-3 and TRBJ1-4; the D gene is possibly TRBD1 (6 bases). Germline CDR1 is MNHEY and CDR2 is SVGEGT. V was clipped by 6 bases and J by 6 bases, with 14 bases between them. The CDR3 is 14 amino acids. CDR3 region: CASSRRTEYEKLFF. CDR3 nucleotides: TGTGCCAGCAGCCGACGGACAGAATATGAAAAACTGTTTTTT.

A single count supports this clone. The CDR3 loop reads CASNPRDRVTDTQYF. CDR3 nucleotide sequence: TGTGCCAGCAACCCCCGGGACAGGGTGACAGATACGCAGTATTTT. The chain is built from TRBV7-8 and TRBJ2-3; 9 nucleotides agree with TRBD1. The CDR3 contains 15 residues. V trimming: 7 bases; J trimming: 3 bases; junction bases outside the gene matches: 8. Germline loops: CDR1 SGHVS, CDR2 FQNEAQ.

The V gene is TRBV5-1, the J gene TRBJ2-3; perhaps TRBD2 as D (6 bases). V gave up 3 bases and J gave up 6 bases, with 20 bases separating them. From germline, CDR1 is SGHRS and CDR2 YFSETQ. CDR3 length equals 16 residues. DNA for the CDR3: TGCGCCAGCAGCTCCCGTCCGGGACTCAGTACGGATACGCAGTATTTT. It codes for CASSSRPGLSTDTQYF.

V and J are TRBV27 and TRBJ2-7; a weak D match, TRBD1 (5 bases). Germline V gene lookup returns CDR1 MNHEY and CDR2 SMNVEV (reference sequence). CDR3 length: 13 residues. The germline V and J ends were trimmed by 6 bases and 2 bases, with 11 bases remaining between them. CDR3 sequence reads: CASRLTGTYEQYF. The CDR3 DNA is TGTGCCAGCAGACTTACAGGAACCTACGAGCAGTACTTC.

This clone is a singleton in its sample. The chain couples TRBV11-3 to TRBJ2-2; D not certain. V lost 0 bases and J 7 bases, leaving 9 bases between the germline ends. From germline, CDR1 is SGHNT and CDR2 YENEEA. The CDR3 sequence is 14 residues long. CDR3 in DNA: TGTGCCAGCAGCTTAGAGGCCCAGATCGGGGAGCTGTTTTTT. It translates to CASSLEAQIGELFF.

This chain connects TRBV7-9 to TRBJ2-5; 13 bases line up with TRBD2. Germline CDR1 and CDR2: SEHNR and FQNEAQ (reference sequence). After removal of 5 bases from V and 1 base from J, the junction contained 4 bases not matched to a gene. The CDR3 extends over 16 amino acids. CDR3 sequence (DNA): TGTGCCAGCAGCCTCGGGACTAGCGGGGCCCAAGAGACCCAGTACTTC. As protein: CASSLGTSGAQETQYF.

The chain carries TRBV5-5 and TRBJ2-3; 9 positions match TRBD1. The CDR3 runs 12 residues. CDR1 SGHKS and CDR2 YYEKEE come from the germline V gene (reference sequence). The junction had 3 bases not matched to a gene; V was cut back by 3 bases and J by 10 bases. The CDR3 DNA reads TGTGCCAGCAGCTCTGACAGGGGGTCGCAGTATTTT. This codes for CASSSDRGSQYF.

The rearrangement joins TRBV7-2 to TRBJ2-7, with 10 nucleotides matching TRBD1. Per germline, CDR1 SGHTA and CDR2 FQGNSA. The CDR3 contains 12 residues. Trimming removed 5 bases from V and 6 bases from J; junction bases left unmatched: 1. In DNA form, the CDR3 reads TGTGCCAGCAGCGGGACAGGGGTCGAGCAGTACTTC. This sequence encodes CASSGTGVEQYF.

This chain links TRBV10-2 with TRBJ1-2; D is uncertain. V dropped 8 bases and J dropped 0 bases, with 10 bases sitting between them. Per germline, CDR1 WSHSY and CDR2 SAAADI. This CDR3 is 13 amino acids long. In nucleotides, the CDR3 is TGCGCCAGCCAGGAGGAGACTAACTATGGCTACACCTTC. Amino acids: CASQEETNYGYTF.

This clone has just one count. V usage is TRBV30 and J usage is TRBJ1-6; TRBD1 matches 7 bases. V shed 3 bases, J shed 7 bases, and the junction held 6 bases outside the gene matches. Germline assignment: CDR1 GTSNPN and CDR2 SVGIG (reference sequence). This CDR3 spans 14 amino acids. The chain's CDR3 is CAWRRDSDNSPLHF. The DNA of the CDR3 is TGTGCCTGGAGGAGGGACAGCGACAATTCACCCCTCCACTTT. Supplemented by reference TRBV30 and TRBJ1-6, the full variable domain reads SQTIHQWPATLVQPVGSPLSLECTVEGTSNPNLYWYRQAAGRGLQLLFYSVGIGQISSEVPQNLSASRPQDRQFILSSKKLLLSDSGFYLCAWRRDSDNSPLHFGNGTRLTVT.

This clone was observed a single time. The chain employs TRBV5-1 and TRBJ1-1; tentatively, D is TRBD1 (6 bases). Between the trimmed V and J ends, which lost 4 bases and 0 bases, there was a span of 13 bases. The germline CDR1 and CDR2 sequences are SGHRS and YFSETQ. The CDR3 totals 15 residues. CDR3 in amino acids: CASSAQGKMNTEAFF. Here the CDR3 DNA reads TGCGCCAGCAGCGCACAGGGCAAAATGAACACTGAAGCTTTCTTT.

CDR3 protein: CASSQGDRGHGSEQFF. CDR3 coding DNA: TGCGCCAGCAGCCAAGGGGACAGGGGACATGGAAGTGAGCAGTTCTTC. The chain carries TRBV4-3 and TRBJ2-1; 10 bases are a match to TRBD1. From germline, CDR1 is LGHNA and CDR2 YSLEER. V lost 1 base and J lost 9; bases outside the gene matches: 9. This CDR3 contains 16 residues.

This chain uses TRBV3-1 (or the pseudogene TRBV3-2) with TRBJ2-5; the match to TRBD2 covers 7 bases. Per the germline V gene, CDR1 is LGHDT and CDR2 is YNNKEL (reference sequence). The CDR3 is 14 amino acids. After removal of 6 bases from V and 4 bases from J, the junction contained 8 bases not matched to a gene. The CDR3 loop reads CASSRGGRGETQYF. CDR3 nucleotide sequence: TGTGCCAGCAGTCGAGGCGGGAGAGGAGAGACCCAGTACTTC.

The gene calls are TRBV7-3 and TRBJ2-3, with D maybe TRBD2 (5 bases). V lost 1 base and J lost 3, with 14 bases in between. The length of the CDR3 is 16 residues. Germline loops: CDR1 SGHTA, CDR2 FQGTGA. Written as DNA, the CDR3 is TGTGCCAGCAGCTTAATGCTAGGGAGTGGAACAGATACGCAGTATTTT. This encodes CASSLMLGSGTDTQYF. The variable domain in full, completed from reference TRBV7-3 and TRBJ2-3, reads GAGVSQTPSNKVTEKGKYVELRCDPISGHTALYWYRQSLGQGPEFLIYFQGTGAADDSGLPNDRFFAVRPEGSVSTLKIQRTERGDSAVYLCASSLMLGSGTDTQYFGPGTRLTVL.

This sequence joins TRBV19 and TRBJ2-2, with D perhaps matching TRBD1 (6 bases). This CDR3 is built from 14 residues. Trimming removed 5 bases from V and 4 bases from J, with 11 bases in between. Germline-derived CDR1 and CDR2 are LNHDA and SQIVND (reference sequence). The CDR3: CASSPQTGTGELFF. The CDR3 nucleotides are TGTGCCAGTAGTCCACAGACAGGCACCGGGGAGCTGTTTTTT.